This passage covers 6 T cell receptor beta chains from one sample sequenced in a study of shared clonotypes between healthy human individuals. Sequenced by immunoSEQ multiplex PCR; TCRdb stores in-frame clones only, minus some. This sample carries around 1,900,000 clones, 90% to 95% of them seen once, and the ten largest clones take under 2%. The naive CD8 subset, CD45RO-negative cells positively selected for CCR7, excluded terminally differentiated effector memory CD45RA+ cells. The specimen was naive CD8+ T cells from PBMCs. The receptors here all came from a man aged 18 to 30 in good health. Some clones in this sample may be carry-over from other donors' samples.

The chain has TRBV10-2 and TRBJ2-6; D is undetermined. The CDR3 length is 16 residues. Per the germline V gene, CDR1 is WSHSY and CDR2 is SAAADI. Trimming removed 8 bases from V and 4 bases from J, with 18 bases in between. For the CDR3, the DNA is TGCGCCAGCCTTGGCCACCTTAGTGGCGGGGCCAACGTCCTGACTTTC. Its protein product is CASLGHLSGGANVLTF.

The rearrangement joins TRBV5-1 to TRBJ2-3, with 9 positions matching TRBD1. Unmatched junction bases numbered 1, after V lost 3 bases and J lost 2 bases. Germline V CDR1 and CDR2: SGHRS, YFSETQ. This CDR3 has 14 amino acids. The CDR3 DNA sequence: TGCGCCAGCAGCTGGGACAGGGACACAGATACGCAGTATTTT. This translates into CASSWDRDTDTQYF.

CDR3 nucleotide sequence: TGTGCCAGCAGCCTTGGACAGCGGGAGACCCAGTACTTC. This codes for CASSLGQRETQYF. The genes are TRBV13 and TRBJ2-5; D is possibly TRBD1 (6 bases). The CDR3 has 13 residues. V shed 5 bases and J shed 5 bases, with 12 bases lying between them. Germline V gives CDR1 PRHDT, CDR2 FYEKMQ (reference sequence).

The chain recombines TRBV6-6 with TRBJ2-3; D perhaps matches TRBD2 (5 bases). This CDR3 region has 14 residues. Germline V gene sequence: CDR1 MNHNY, CDR2 SVGAGI (reference sequence). The V end lost 4 bases, the J end lost 1 base, and 9 bases lay between the germline ends. The CDR3 DNA is TGTGCCAGCAGTTCGTCCGGGGGCACAGATACGCAGTATTTT. Its translation is CASSSSGGTDTQYF.

This chain uses TRBV9 with TRBJ2-2, with 9 bases identical to TRBD1. This CDR3 is 16 amino acids long. The germline V gene has CDR1 SGDLS and CDR2 YYNGEE. V trimming: 0 bases; J trimming: 4 bases; junction bases outside the gene matches: 4. CDR3 bases: TGTGCCAGCAGCGTAGTTGGGACAGGGTTCACCGGGGAGCTGTTTTTT. Translation: CASSVVGTGFTGELFF.

The chain is built from TRBV27 and TRBJ1-2; D is possibly TRBD1 (6 bases). The CDR3 runs to 15 residues. Germline V gene data show CDR1 as MNHEY and CDR2 as SMNVEV (reference sequence). The V and J ends lost 8 bases and 6 bases respectively, with 22 bases between them. CDR3 amino acids: CASSGLGGGSDGYTF. DNA for the CDR3: TGTGCCAGCTCGGGGTTGGGGGGCGGATCCGATGGCTACACCTTC.